This is a list of T cell receptor beta chains from one sample in a study of T cell repertoires in cytomegalovirus infection. These receptors' antigens are unknown. TCRdb reprocessed the reads with MiXCR, giving one entry per CDR3 protein. The repertoire holds about a million distinct CDR3 sequences, with roughly 30% as singletons. The sample in question was cultured CD8+ T cells from PBMCs, obtained from culture after CMV antigen stimulation. The source of these receptors is a human donor in good health (CMV status not recorded). Some clones in this sample may be carry-over from other donors' samples. CDR3s include the opening cysteine and the closing phenylalanine or tryptophan. The order of the fields is CDR3 DNA, CDR3 protein, D gene, clone size, J gene, V gene. A D gene is named only where the DNA matches it firmly. A row's size may be missing; if present it is once, few, many or a size class.

TGTGCCAGCAGCGAACTAGTCTCCGTACATACTAACACCGGGGAGCTGTTTTTT	CASSELVSVHTNTGELFF	.	many	TRBJ2-2	TRBV7-9
TGTGCCAGCAGCCACCCGCGCGGGGGGACCTACAATGAGCAGTTCTTC	CASSHPRGGTYNEQFF	TRBD2	.	TRBJ2-1	TRBV9
TGTGCCAGCAGCCAAGTAAATGAGCAGTTCTTC	CASSQVNEQFF	.	many	TRBJ2-1	TRBV4-2
TGCAGTGCTAGAGAGCGGCCTCCGGATCAGCCCCAGCATTTT	CSARERPPDQPQHF	.	.	TRBJ1-5	TRBV20-1
TGTGCCAGTAGCATCGGGTTGTGGAGGGGGCATAATTTGAACACTGAAGCTTTCTTT	CASSIGLWRGHNLNTEAFF	TRBD1	.	TRBJ1-1	TRBV19
TGTGCCAGCAGCTATTGGACAGGTGAAGAGACCCAGTACTTC	CASSYWTGEETQYF	TRBD1	.	TRBJ2-5	TRBV7-9
TGTGCCAGCAGTTACACGTGGGGCTTGAATCAGCCCCAGCATTTT	CASSYTWGLNQPQHF	.	.	TRBJ1-5	TRBV6-8
TGTGCCAGTAGTAACCGGTCAAACAGGATAAGCGAAAAACTGTTTTTT	CASSNRSNRISEKLFF	.	.	TRBJ1-4	TRBV19
TGTGCCAGCAGCTTACCATTCGGATCTGGGGCCAACGTCCTGACTTTC	CASSLPFGSGANVLTF	.	many	TRBJ2-6	TRBV7-8
TGTGCCATTCGTGGGGACGTGGTCACAGATACGCAGTATTTT	CAIRGDVVTDTQYF	.	.	TRBJ2-3	TRBV10-3
TGTGCCAGCTTGGGCGCGGGGGACCCAGATACGCAGTATTTT	CASLGAGDPDTQYF	TRBD2	many	TRBJ2-3	TRBV7-9
TGTGCCAGCAGTCCTTACCTGAGCGGGAGCTACAATGAGCAGTTCTTC	CASSPYLSGSYNEQFF	TRBD2	few	TRBJ2-1	TRBV12-3/TRBV12-4
TGTGCCAGCAGTTTATTCGCGGGGGGTCGGGGAGATACGCAGTATTTT	CASSLFAGGRGDTQYF	TRBD2	few	TRBJ2-3	TRBV27
TGTGCCAGCAGCTTAGTTTCAGGGAGGGCCACAGATACGCAGTATTTT	CASSLVSGRATDTQYF	TRBD2	many	TRBJ2-3	TRBV7-9
TGTGCCAGCAGCTTAGAGTTAAACTACGAGCAGTACTTC	CASSLELNYEQYF	.	many	TRBJ2-7	TRBV7-8
TGCGCCAGCAGCGCCGGGGAGGGCATCTCTAACTATGGCTACACCTTC	CASSAGEGISNYGYTF	.	.	TRBJ1-2	TRBV5-1
TGTGCCAGCAGTATTGGACAGTTCAATGAGCAGTTCTTC	CASSIGQFNEQFF	.	.	TRBJ2-1	TRBV27
TGTGCCAGCAGCCCCTACGGGACACCGAACACCGGGGAGCTGTTTTTT	CASSPYGTPNTGELFF	.	many	TRBJ2-2	TRBV4-2
TGTGCCAACAGTAAACAGGGGGCCTCCTACAATGAGCAGTTCTTC	CANSKQGASYNEQFF	TRBD1	.	TRBJ2-1	TRBV12-3/TRBV12-4
TGTGCCCGATGGGGGCGGGTTGCAGATACGCAGTATTTT	CARWGRVADTQYF	.	.	TRBJ2-3	TRBV2
TGTGCCAGTAGTATCATCCCAGTTACATGGCAGTATTTT	CASSIIPVTWQYF	.	.	TRBJ2-3	TRBV19
TGTGCCAGCAGCGTGAGAGGGGGCATGGAGACCCAGTACTTC	CASSVRGGMETQYF	TRBD1	once	TRBJ2-5	TRBV9
TGTGCCAGCAGCTTAAGTCCCGGGGGCACTGAAGCTTTCTTT	CASSLSPGGTEAFF	.	many	TRBJ1-1	TRBV7-2
TGTGCCAGCAGCTCATACCGGGACACCCTCACCGGGGAGCTGTTTTTT	CASSSYRDTLTGELFF	.	few	TRBJ2-2	TRBV7-6
TGTGCCAGCAGTTCACAGGGGAGTCAGCCCCAGCATTTT	CASSSQGSQPQHF	TRBD1	few	TRBJ1-5	TRBV7-9
TGTGCCATCAGTGAGGAGGTGAGACTAGCGGGCCAGAACACCGGGGAGCTGTTTTTT	CAISEEVRLAGQNTGELFF	TRBD2	.	TRBJ2-2	TRBV10-3
TGTGCCAGTAGTATCGGGGGCTTTAATCAGCCCCAGCATTTT	CASSIGGFNQPQHF	.	many	TRBJ1-5	TRBV19
TGTGCCAGCAGCGCCCGGGACTCTCGCACAGATACGCAGTATTTT	CASSARDSRTDTQYF	.	.	TRBJ2-3	TRBV7-9
TGTGCCAGCAGTGGAACCGGGACAGGGGCGTATGGCTACACCTTC	CASSGTGTGAYGYTF	TRBD1	few	TRBJ1-2	TRBV6-5
TGTGCCAGCAGTTCAGGGGGACAGGGCGAACGGAAAGGAGGCTACACCTTC	CASSSGGQGERKGGYTF	TRBD1	many	TRBJ1-2	TRBV12-3/TRBV12-4
TGCGCCAGCACCCCGGGACAGGGGTTCTACAATGAGCAGTTCTTC	CASTPGQGFYNEQFF	TRBD1	.	TRBJ2-1	TRBV5-1
TGTGCCAGCAGCTTAGCGTTGGGACATCCCTCCTACGAGCAGTACTTC	CASSLALGHPSYEQYF	.	many	TRBJ2-7	TRBV7-6
TGTGCCAGCAGTCAAGGCAGGGTGAGCAATCAGCCCCAGCATTTT	CASSQGRVSNQPQHF	.	.	TRBJ1-5	TRBV6-4
TGTGCCAGCAGCTTCGGGGGGCGGGGGGGAGTAGATACGCAGTATTTT	CASSFGGRGGVDTQYF	TRBD2	many	TRBJ2-3	TRBV7-2
TGTGCCAGCAGTTACTCGATCAGGGCCAACTCTGGAAACACCATATATTTT	CASSYSIRANSGNTIYF	.	.	TRBJ1-3	TRBV6-5
TGTGCCAGCAGATCTACGACAGGGGGACATCGTCTGAACACTGAAGCTTTCTTT	CASRSTTGGHRLNTEAFF	TRBD1	.	TRBJ1-1	TRBV6-5